The sequence of this TCR beta chain was determined in a study of blood T cell repertoires in COVID-19. This clone turned up a few times. This CDR3 contains 12 residues. Sequencing used immunoSEQ multiplex PCR; TCRdb keeps in-frame clones, though not all of them. This sample has some 220,000 clones, with 85% found just once. The rearrangement uses TRBV21-1 and TRBJ2-1; the table assigns TRBD1, which was not confirmed against the DNA. TRBV21-1 has pseudogene status. This TCR derives from a woman in her fifties or sixties with active or convalescent COVID-19. The sequencing sample was made of peripheral blood. CDR3 region: CASSNRVDEQFF. CDR3 coding DNA: TGTGCCAGCAGCAACAGGGTCGATGAGCAGTTCTTC.